Presented here are 11 T cell receptor beta chains from one specimen sequenced in a study of shared clonotypes between healthy human individuals. Naive CD8 cells were CD45RO-negative, positively selected for CCR7, excluding terminally differentiated effector memory CD45RA+ cells. Produced via immunoSEQ multiplex PCR; TCRdb's table is partial and in-frame only. The sample has around 600,000 clones, approximately 95% seen once; the top ten hold about 0.11%. Material: naive CD8+ T cells sorted from blood. All receptors derive from a woman in her 30s in good health.

This chain connects TRBV27 to TRBJ1-1; D is unresolved. Germline CDR1 and CDR2: MNHEY and SMNVEV (reference sequence). With 6 bases removed from V and 4 bases from J, the gap between germline ends came to 15 bases. The CDR3 sequence is 14 residues long. CDR3 DNA: TGTGCCAGCAGCTTCAATCCCGGGAGCACTGAAGCTTTCTTT. As protein: CASSFNPGSTEAFF.

The chain uses TRBV28 and TRBJ2-7; D uncertain. Trimming took 4 bases from V and 2 from J, leaving 15 bases between them. The germline CDR1 and CDR2 sequences are MDHEN and SYDVKM. There are 15 residues in the CDR3. The chain's CDR3 is CASSWFSDNTYEQYF. The CDR3 coding sequence is TGTGCCAGCAGTTGGTTTTCTGACAATACCTACGAGCAGTACTTC.

This chain joins TRBV28 and TRBJ2-1, with 10 positions matching TRBD2. Germline V gene data show CDR1 as MDHEN and CDR2 as SYDVKM. The CDR3 length is 15 residues. Trimming removed 2 bases from V and 7 bases from J; junction bases left unmatched: 5. CDR3 sequence: CASSLLLAGANEQFF. CDR3 bases: TGTGCCAGCAGTTTACTTCTAGCGGGAGCGAATGAGCAGTTCTTC. The full variable domain, completed using reference TRBV28 and TRBJ2-1, is DVKVTQSSRYLVKRTGEKVFLECVQDMDHENMFWYRQDPGLGLRLIYFSYDVKMKEKGDIPEGYSVSREKKERFSLILESASTNQTSMYLCASSLLLAGANEQFFGPGTRLTVL.

The chain has TRBV13 and TRBJ2-7; 16 bases align to TRBD2. Trimming at V came to 5 bases and at J to 2 bases, leaving 3 bases not matched to a gene. The CDR3 is 16 amino acids. Germline CDR1 PRHDT, CDR2 FYEKMQ (reference sequence). CDR3 amino acids: CASSGGLAGGPYEQYF. CDR3 DNA sequence: TGTGCCAGCAGCGGGGGACTAGCGGGAGGGCCCTACGAGCAGTACTTC.

On this clone: This CDR3 is also generated by other DNA sequences in the sample. The rearrangement uses TRBV9 and TRBJ2-1; 7 positions agree with TRBD2. Germline CDR1 and CDR2: SGDLS and YYNGEE. This CDR3 spans 15 amino acids. Trimming cost V 0 bases and J 7 bases; bases outside gene matches: 7. CDR3: CASSVGGRAGNEQFF. Written as DNA, the CDR3 is TGTGCCAGCAGCGTAGGCGGGAGAGCGGGGAATGAGCAGTTCTTC.

This clone came up once. The chain employs TRBV28 and TRBJ1-5; 9 nucleotides align to TRBD1. The CDR3 has 15 amino acids. In germline, CDR1 is MDHEN, CDR2 SYDVKM. V lost 6 bases, J lost 1 base, and 4 bases stayed unmatched. CDR3 nucleotide sequence: TGTGCCAGCAGAAGGACAGGGGAAAGCAATCAGCCCCAGCATTTT. Translation: CASRRTGESNQPQHF. Based on the CDR3 plus reference TRBV28 and TRBJ1-5, the full variable domain is DVKVTQSSRYLVKRTGEKVFLECVQDMDHENMFWYRQDPGLGLRLIYFSYDVKMKEKGDIPEGYSVSREKKERFSLILESASTNQTSMYLCASRRTGESNQPQHFGDGTRLSIL.

Concerning this clone: The same CDR3 also results from other DNA sequences found in this sample. V usage is TRBV9 and J usage is TRBJ2-7; 11 bases map to TRBD2. Trimming took 7 bases from V and 1 from J; bases not matched to a gene: 7. Germline V lookup: CDR1 SGDLS, CDR2 YYNGEE. The CDR3 totals 15 residues. CDR3 nucleotides: TGTGCCAGCTCCGTCGGACTAGCGGGTTCCTACGAGCAGTACTTC. It is translated as CASSVGLAGSYEQYF.

The chain uses TRBV4-1 and TRBJ1-5; 7 positions agree with TRBD1. The CDR3 consists of 15 residues. The germline gives CDR1 MGHRA, CDR2 YSYEKL. The V gene end was trimmed by 0 bases and the J gene end by 6 bases; junction bases not matched to a gene: 5. In nucleotides, the CDR3 is TGCGCCAGCAGCCAAGACTCAGGGGGTCGTCAGCCCCAGCATTTT. This codes for CASSQDSGGRQPQHF.

J is TRBJ2-3 and V is TRBV4-1, with a possible D match to TRBD2 (6 bases). Germline CDR1 MGHRA, CDR2 YSYEKL. The CDR3 length is 16 residues. Trimming took off 4 bases at V and 4 bases at J, with 18 bases between the two ends. In nucleotides, the CDR3 is TGCGCCAGCAGCCCCTATACGGGAGCAACCCCAGATACGCAGTATTTT. It codes for CASSPYTGATPDTQYF.

The J gene is TRBJ2-7, the V gene TRBV4-1, with TRBD2 as a possible D gene (5 bases). CDR3 size: 15 residues. V lost 0 bases and J 0 bases, leaving 9 bases between the germline ends. Per germline, CDR1 MGHRA and CDR2 YSYEKL. The CDR3 is CASSQERAPSYEQYF. Written as DNA, the CDR3 is TGCGCCAGCAGCCAAGAGCGGGCACCCTCCTACGAGCAGTACTTC.

This clone was recorded only once. V gene TRBV10-2 combines with J gene TRBJ1-2; 11 bases map to TRBD1. Germline loops: CDR1 WSHSY, CDR2 SAAADI. The V gene end was trimmed by 6 bases and the J gene end by 3 bases; junction bases not matched to a gene: 6. The CDR3 sequence is 15 residues long. The CDR3 nucleotides are TGCGCCAGCAGGAGAGGGACAGGGGGAGACTATGGCTACACCTTC. Translating gives CASRRGTGGDYGYTF.